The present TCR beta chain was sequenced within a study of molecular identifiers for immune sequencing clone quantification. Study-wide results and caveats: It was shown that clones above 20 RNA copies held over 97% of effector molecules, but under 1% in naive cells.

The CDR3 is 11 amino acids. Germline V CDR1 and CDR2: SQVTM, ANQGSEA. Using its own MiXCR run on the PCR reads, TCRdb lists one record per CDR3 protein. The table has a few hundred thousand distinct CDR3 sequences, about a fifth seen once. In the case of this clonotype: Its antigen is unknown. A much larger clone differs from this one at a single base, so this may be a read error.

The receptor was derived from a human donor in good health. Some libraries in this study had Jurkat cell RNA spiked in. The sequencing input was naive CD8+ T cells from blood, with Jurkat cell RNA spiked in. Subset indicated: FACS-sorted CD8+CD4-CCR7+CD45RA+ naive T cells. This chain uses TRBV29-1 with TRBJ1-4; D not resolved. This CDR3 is CSVVANEKLLF. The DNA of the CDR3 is TGCAGCGTTGTGGCTAATGAAAAACTGCTTTTT.